Each of the 18 T cell receptor beta chains below was sequenced from the same sample in a study of monozygotic twins with inflammatory bowel disease. TCRdb reprocessed the 5' RACE reads, with one entry per CDR3 protein and no DNA. This sample lists over 150,000 distinct CDR3 sequences; its ten largest clones have roughly 2.3%. Sequencing input: blood. Receptors originate from a human donor with ulcerative colitis or Crohn's disease, or a healthy co-twin of an affected twin (not recorded which).

The chain recombines TRBV12-3 or TRBV12-4 with TRBJ1-4. The CDR3 runs to 14 residues. The CDR3 sequence is CASSLSAGNEKLFF.

This chain joins TRBV3-1 and TRBJ2-5; TCRdb picks TRBD2, but there is no DNA to check that call. In germline, CDR1 is LGHDT, CDR2 YNNKEL (reference sequence). The CDR3 runs 14 residues. CDR3 residues: CASSPGRAYETQYF.

CDR3: CASSYSRDTGELFF. The chain recombines TRBV6-5 with TRBJ2-2. Germline V lookup: CDR1 MNHEY, CDR2 SVGAGI. This CDR3 spans 14 amino acids.

The gene calls are TRBV7-6 and TRBJ2-7; as DNA is missing, the TRBD1 call by TCRdb cannot be tested. CDR1 SGHVS and CDR2 FNYEAQ come from the germline V gene. This CDR3 is 15 amino acids long. The CDR3 is CASSLGSGGGYEQYF.

The J gene is TRBJ1-2, the V gene TRBV7-9; TCRdb's D call of TRBD1 is untestable without DNA. CDR3 length: 16 amino acids. Per germline, CDR1 SEHNR and CDR2 FQNEAQ (reference sequence). The CDR3 spells CASSLDLDTYLYGYTF. Complete variable domain (other parts from reference TRBV7-9 and TRBJ1-2): DTGVSQNPRHKITKRGQNVTFRCDPISEHNRLYWYRQTLGQGPEFLTYFQNEAQLEKSRLLSDRFSAERPKGSFSTLEIQRTEQGDSAMYLCASSLDLDTYLYGYTFGSGTRLTVV.

The CDR3 is CSARVPGGRPGNIQYF. The V and J genes are TRBV20-1 and TRBJ2-4; TCRdb's D gene call, TRBD1, goes unchecked for lack of DNA. CDR3 length: 16 amino acids. The V gene's germline CDR1 is DFQATT and CDR2 SNEGSKA (reference sequence).

The chain has TRBV7-2 and TRBJ2-1. CDR3 length: 13 amino acids. Germline V gene lookup returns CDR1 SGHTA and CDR2 FQGNSA. CDR3 protein: CASSFQGNNEQFF.

V is TRBV27 and J is TRBJ1-6; the TCRdb call, TRBD1, lacks DNA for checking. This CDR3 is 18 amino acids long. Germline-derived CDR1 and CDR2 are MNHEY and SMNVEV (reference sequence). The CDR3: CASSSVLMADRGGSPLHF.

This CDR3 is CASKWIGGGGIMDNEQFF. The chain has TRBV2 and TRBJ2-1; the TCRdb call, TRBD2, lacks DNA for checking. The CDR3 contains 18 residues. Germline CDR1 is SNHLY and CDR2 is FYNNEI. Filled out from reference TRBV2 and TRBJ2-1, the complete variable domain reads EPEVTQTPSHQVTQMGQEVILRCVPISNHLYFYWYRQILGQKVEFLVSFYNNEISEKSEIFDDQFSVERPDGSNFTLKIRSTKLEDSAMYFCASKWIGGGGIMDNEQFFGPGTRLTVL.

This chain links TRBV12-3 or TRBV12-4 with TRBJ2-2; the D call from TCRdb, TRBD2, cannot be confirmed without DNA. CDR3 length: 15 amino acids. The CDR3 here is CASSLGLAGDGELFF.

The chain couples TRBV6-4 to TRBJ2-5; the TCRdb D gene call, TRBD2, has no DNA to confirm it. Germline V gene lookup returns CDR1 MRHNA and CDR2 SNTAGT. The CDR3 loop spans 13 amino acids. The CDR3 is CASSGTSGETQYF.

The genes are TRBV28 and TRBJ2-2; TCRdb's assignment of TRBD1 cannot be checked, as there is no DNA. The length of the CDR3 is 15 residues. Germline V CDR1 and CDR2: MDHEN, SYDVKM. The CDR3 loop is CAGTRDRSNTGELFF.

V is TRBV19 and J is TRBJ1-1. The CDR3 consists of 15 residues. Germline V gives CDR1 LNHDA, CDR2 SQIVND (reference sequence). CDR3 in amino acids: CASSIVRAENTEAFF.

The V and J genes are TRBV4-1 and TRBJ1-5. Germline lookup yields CDR1 MGHRA and CDR2 YSYEKL. The CDR3 runs 13 residues. CDR3 sequence reads: CASSPSRNQPQHF.

The rearrangement links TRBV6-1 to TRBJ1-5. The CDR3 extends over 15 amino acids. Germline loops: CDR1 MNHNS, CDR2 SASEGT. CDR3 loop: CASSVRVWGYQPQHF.

This chain uses TRBV2 with TRBJ2-2. The germline gives CDR1 SNHLY, CDR2 FYNNEI. The CDR3 is made up of 13 amino acids. The CDR3 is CASTVASTGELFF. Combining the CDR3 with reference TRBV2 and TRBJ2-2 gives the whole variable domain EPEVTQTPSHQVTQMGQEVILRCVPISNHLYFYWYRQILGQKVEFLVSFYNNEISEKSEIFDDQFSVERPDGSNFTLKIRSTKLEDSAMYFCASTVASTGELFFGEGSRLTVL.

The gene calls are TRBV7-8 and TRBJ1-5; the TRBD1 assignment by TCRdb is unverifiable without DNA. The CDR3 totals 16 residues. Germline V CDR1 and CDR2: SGHVS, FQNEAQ. This chain's CDR3 is CASSLDRGGQFQPQHF.

The chain carries TRBV20-1 and TRBJ1-5; TCRdb's D call of TRBD1 is untestable without DNA. Per germline, CDR1 DFQATT and CDR2 SNEGSKA (reference sequence). The CDR3 is made up of 15 amino acids. The CDR3 loop reads CSARWGSGANQPQHF.